This T cell receptor beta chain was observed in a study of T cells in Graves' hyperthyroidism and ophthalmopathy. The study, taken as a whole, reports: Within blood appeared most thyroid clonotypes that had expanded above 0.001. Ophthalmopathy, which appeared later, was predicted by the model a median roughly 6.4 months before onset. Through a model of 13 V-J features, ophthalmopathy was separated from stable hyperthyroidism.

Germline V CDR1 and CDR2: SGHVS, FNYEAQ. The CDR3 has 16 amino acids. Trimming stripped 5 bases from V and 5 bases from J, with 18 bases between. For this clonotype: Its antigen is unknown.

Amplification yielded TCR beta CDR3 regions, with RNA transcripts as the source. The TCR CDR3 was amplified in a first-round RT-PCR using the HTBI primer set. A single record per CDR3 protein comes from TCRdb applying MiXCR to the multiplex PCR reads. The sample has over 500,000 distinct CDR3 sequences; about 46% are singletons. The TCR comes from an adult woman with Graves' disease, either hyperthyroidism or ophthalmopathy (not recorded which). Specimen: peripheral blood or thyroid tissue (not recorded which). This sequence joins TRBV7-6 and TRBJ2-2, with unresolved D. In DNA form, the CDR3 reads TGTGCCAGCAGCCTTGATACTGGGTTGGGTACCGGGGAGCTGTTTTTT. It encodes CASSLDTGLGTGELFF.